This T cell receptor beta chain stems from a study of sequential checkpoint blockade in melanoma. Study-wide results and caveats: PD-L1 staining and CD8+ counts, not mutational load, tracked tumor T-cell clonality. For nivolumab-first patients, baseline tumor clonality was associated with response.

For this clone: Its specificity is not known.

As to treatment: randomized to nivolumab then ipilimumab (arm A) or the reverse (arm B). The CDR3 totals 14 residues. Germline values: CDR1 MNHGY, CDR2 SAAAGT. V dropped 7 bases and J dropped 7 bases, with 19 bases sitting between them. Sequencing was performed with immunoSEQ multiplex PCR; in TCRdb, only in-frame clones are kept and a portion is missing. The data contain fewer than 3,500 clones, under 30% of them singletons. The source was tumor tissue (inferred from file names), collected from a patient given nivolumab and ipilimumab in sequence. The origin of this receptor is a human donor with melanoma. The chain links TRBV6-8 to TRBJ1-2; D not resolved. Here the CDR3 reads CASNIRNSGLGYTF. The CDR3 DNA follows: TGTGCCAGCAATATCCGGAACAGTGGGCTTGGCTACACCTTC.